The present T cell receptor beta chain was sequenced within a study of T-cell reconstitution after alpha-beta-depleted transplantation in children. Unique molecular identifiers featured in how the TCRbeta library was prepared. TCRdb redid the calling of the PCR reads with MiXCR, one entry per CDR3 protein. The sample records about 610,000 distinct CDR3 sequences, over 9.5% being singletons. Between the trimmed V and J ends, which lost 1 base and 11 bases, there was a span of 12 bases. This CDR3 is built from 13 residues. Germline CDR1 and CDR2: PRHDT and FYEKMQ (reference sequence). The TCR comes from a human donor who donated a stem cell graft to a child with acute myeloid leukemia. The specimen comprised PBMCs from the stem cell graft donor, sampled from the stem cell graft. The rearrangement uses TRBV13 and TRBJ2-1; D call uncertain. The CDR3 bases are TGTGCCAGCAGCTTAGAGGGCCCCCATAAGCAGTTCTTC. It yields the protein CASSLEGPHKQFF.